This TCR beta chain was captured in a study of blood T cell repertoires in COVID-19. Germline V gene lookup returns CDR1 SGHAT and CDR2 FQDESV (reference sequence). Trimming took 1 base from V and 3 from J, leaving 13 bases between them. The length of the CDR3 is 16 residues. TCRdb's copy holds only in-frame clones and misses some; the assay was immunoSEQ multiplex PCR. The top ten hold 40% to 60% of the sample, which has tens of thousands of clones, 60% to 85% seen once. The rearrangement uses TRBV11-1 and TRBJ2-1; TRBD2 might be the D (5 bases). Sequencing used peripheral blood. The origin of this receptor is a human donor in a cohort sampled during active COVID-19. The CDR3 DNA sequence: TGTGCCAGCAGCTTAGGGGAGATCCCCGTCTACAATGAGCAGTTCTTC. Translating gives CASSLGEIPVYNEQFF. Variable domain in full (rest from reference TRBV11-1 and TRBJ2-1): EAEVAQSPRYKITEKSQAVAFWCDPISGHATLYWYRQILGQGPELLVQFQDESVVDDSQLPKDRFSAERLKGVDSTLKIQPAELGDSAMYLCASSLGEIPVYNEQFFGPGTRLTVL.